This T cell receptor beta chain was sequenced for a study of metastatic and nonmetastatic thyroid tumors. As for the study in general: Blood and tumor or nodule tissue repertoires from malignant and benign thyroid patients were compared.

The CDR3 length is 15 residues. The germline gives CDR1 SGHAT, CDR2 FQNNGV. V lost 6 bases and J lost 2, with 16 bases in between. None of the patients had undergone any treatment ahead of thyroid surgery. With MiXCR, TCRdb called clones anew from the PCR reads. The table includes fewer than 40,000 clones, about 15% detected once. The table lists this clone with many counts. The material sequenced was blood. The receptor was isolated from a male donor with papillary thyroid cancer or a benign thyroid nodule (not recorded which). Some clones in this sample may be carry-over from other donors' samples. V is TRBV11-2 and J is TRBJ1-1, with D possibly matching TRBD1 (6 bases). DNA of the CDR3: TGTGCCAGCAGGACCCAGGGGCAGATTAACACTGAAGCTTTCTTT. Translated, it gives CASRTQGQINTEAFF.